A selection of T cell receptor beta chains follows, all from one sample in a study of prognosis after radiotherapy for stage I lung cancer. MiXCR was run by TCRdb on the multiplex PCR reads, yielding one entry per CDR3 protein. The profile shows 13,000 to 15,000 distinct CDR3 sequences, 50% to 65% of them singletons. Sequencing used PBMCs, obtained before or after stereotactic body radiation therapy (not recorded which). Receptors originate from a donor aged 50 or older with non-small cell lung cancer. Both conserved end residues are part of each CDR3.

v_call: TRBV7-2
cdr3_aa: CASKGTDRATEAFF

v_call: TRBV4-1
cdr3_aa: CASSPRTGSGEQFF

v_call: TRBV7-9
cdr3_aa: CASSQRTGGFFGGYTF

v_call: TRBV9
cdr3_aa: CASSPGTGVADEQYF

v_call: TRBV29-1
cdr3_aa: CSVDRGQETQYF

v_call: TRBV7-9
cdr3_aa: CASSIRTGRDEQYF

v_call: TRBV13
cdr3_aa: CASSLLAGVNGQFF

v_call: TRBV7-9
cdr3_aa: CASSFIGSPGGSNVLTF

v_call: TRBV20-1
cdr3_aa: CSARDEVDRDYNEQFF

v_call: TRBV5-1
cdr3_aa: CASRPNRGSYTEAFF

v_call: TRBV7-8
cdr3_aa: CASSQTGGNDEQYF

v_call: TRBV20-1
cdr3_aa: CSARDLRRATLHF

v_call: TRBV5-4
cdr3_aa: CASSGRESTDTQYF

v_call: TRBV5-1
cdr3_aa: CASSLGQPNYGYTF

v_call: TRBV10-3
cdr3_aa: CAISEGQGRTTGELFF

v_call: TRBV11-2
cdr3_aa: CASSLDQVAQETQYF

v_call: TRBV7-6
cdr3_aa: CASSLRQGGIYEQYF

v_call: TRBV7-2
cdr3_aa: CASSLGRTGFYGYTF

v_call: TRBV19
cdr3_aa: CASSIDGTGNSPLHF

v_call: TRBV4-1
cdr3_aa: CASSQDGTSNDEQFF

v_call: TRBV19
cdr3_aa: CASSISRVEQFF

v_call: TRBV11-2
cdr3_aa: CASSPRSGYNEQFF